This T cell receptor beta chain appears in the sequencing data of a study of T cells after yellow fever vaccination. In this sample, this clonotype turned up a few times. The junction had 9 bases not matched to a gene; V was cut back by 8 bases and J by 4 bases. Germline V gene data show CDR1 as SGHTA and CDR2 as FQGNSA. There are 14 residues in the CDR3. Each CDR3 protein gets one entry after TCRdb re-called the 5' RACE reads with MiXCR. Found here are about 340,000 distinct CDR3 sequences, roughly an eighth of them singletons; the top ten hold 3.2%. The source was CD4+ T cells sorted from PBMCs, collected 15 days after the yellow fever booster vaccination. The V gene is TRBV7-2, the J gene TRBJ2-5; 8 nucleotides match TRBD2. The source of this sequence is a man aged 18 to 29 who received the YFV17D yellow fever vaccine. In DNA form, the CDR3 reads TGTGCCAGCGGGCCCGGGGGGGCAGGAGAGACCCAGTACTTC. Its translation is CASGPGGAGETQYF.